This T cell receptor beta chain was observed in a study of T cells in Graves' hyperthyroidism and ophthalmopathy. This clonotype was observed a handful of times. In germline, CDR1 is SGHTA, CDR2 FQGNSA. CDR3 length equals 15 residues. The J segment lost 6 bases and the V segment lost 3 bases, leaving 10 bases of the junction unmatched. Amplified TCR beta CDR3 regions derived from RNA transcripts. First-round RT-PCR of the TCR CDR3 relied on the HTBI primer set. Each CDR3 protein is one row after TCRdb ran MiXCR on the multiplex PCR reads. This sample has some 620,000 distinct CDR3 sequences, with about a sixth found just once. The diagnostic basis comprised clinical symptoms, serum thyroxine and TRAb, thyroid ultrasound and orbital computed tomography.

V usage is TRBV7-2 and J usage is TRBJ1-2, with 7 bases fitting TRBD1. This sequence originates from a young woman with Graves' hyperthyroidism. Sequences were obtained from blood. The CDR3: CASSFRRTGSDGYTF. DNA of the CDR3: TGTGCCAGCAGCTTCCGGAGGACAGGATCGGATGGCTACACCTTC.